These 10 T cell receptor beta chains originate from one sample sequenced in a study of blood T cell repertoires in COVID-19. Sequenced by immunoSEQ multiplex PCR; TCRdb stores in-frame clones only, minus some. The sample consists of roughly 240,000 clones, more than 75% of them appearing once. Sequencing was carried out using peripheral blood. These receptors all stem from a woman older than 75 with COVID-19, enrolled during active disease.

The J gene is TRBJ1-1, the V gene TRBV6-5; D is perhaps TRBD1 (6 bases). Germline CDR1 MNHEY, CDR2 SVGAGI. V lost 6 bases to trimming and J lost 0 bases, with 11 bases between them. The CDR3 sequence is 14 residues long. CDR3 sequence reads: CASSRNRVNTEAFF. CDR3 in DNA: TGTGCCAGCAGCCGAAACAGGGTGAACACTGAAGCTTTCTTT.

The gene calls are TRBV5-1 and TRBJ1-2, with D perhaps matching TRBD1 (6 bases). Trimming took off 0 bases at V and 7 bases at J, with 13 bases between the two ends. CDR3 length: 14 amino acids. Germline CDR1 is SGHRS and CDR2 is YFSETQ. Here the CDR3 DNA reads TGCGCCAGCAGCTTGGAGCGGGGGGCAGGTGGCTACACCTTC. It yields the protein CASSLERGAGGYTF.

The chain has TRBV28 and TRBJ1-4; no firm D call. The length of the CDR3 is 14 residues. Germline CDR1 reads MDHEN; CDR2 reads SYDVKM. The V and J ends lost 3 bases and 3 bases respectively, with 8 bases between them. In nucleotides, the CDR3 is TGTGCCAGCAGTTTCGGGGATTCTAATGAAAAACTGTTTTTT. Translating it yields CASSFGDSNEKLFF.

The genes are TRBV7-2 and TRBJ2-7; 8 bases line up with TRBD1. CDR1 and CDR2 (germline): SGHTA, FQGNSA. The V gene end was trimmed by 5 bases and the J gene end by 3 bases; junction bases not matched to a gene: 6. The CDR3 length is 14 residues. As DNA, the CDR3 is TGTGCCAGCAGCATCCCGGGACAGGTCTACGAGCAGTACTTC. As protein: CASSIPGQVYEQYF.

This clone was detected only a few times. The chain employs TRBV5-1 and TRBJ2-2; 12 bases line up with TRBD2. V trimming: 7 bases; J trimming: 4 bases; junction bases outside the gene matches: 8. The germline V gene encodes CDR1 SGHRS and CDR2 YFSETQ. The CDR3 extends over 16 amino acids. CDR3 residues: CASAFQGLAGTGELFF. Here the CDR3 DNA reads TGCGCCAGCGCCTTCCAGGGACTAGCGGGCACCGGGGAGCTGTTTTTT.

The chain carries TRBV5-6 and TRBJ1-4, with D possibly being TRBD1 (5 bases). V lost 2 bases and J lost 7, with 15 bases in between. The CDR3 sequence is 15 residues long. Germline CDR1 SGHDT, CDR2 YYEEEE. CDR3 region: CASSFSGFLSEKLFF. The CDR3 nucleotides read TGTGCCAGCAGCTTCTCAGGGTTCTTGAGTGAAAAACTGTTTTTT. The full variable domain, rest sourced from reference TRBV5-6 and TRBJ1-4, is DAGVTQSPTHLIKTRGQQVTLRCSPKSGHDTVSWYQQALGQGPQFIFQYYEEEERQRGNFPDRFSGHQFPNYSSELNVNALLLGDSALYLCASSFSGFLSEKLFFGSGTQLSVL.

This clone was seen just once. The rearrangement links TRBV18 to TRBJ2-5; D is possibly TRBD2 (5 bases). Germline values: CDR1 KGHSH, CDR2 LQKENI. CDR3 size: 13 residues. Between the trimmed V and J ends, which lost 6 bases and 2 bases, there was a span of 10 bases. The CDR3 sequence is CASSRLAQETQYF. CDR3 sequence (DNA): TGTGCCAGCTCGCGGCTAGCACAAGAGACCCAGTACTTC.

The chain employs TRBV7-3 and TRBJ2-1; 8 bases align to TRBD2. Per germline, CDR1 SGHTA and CDR2 FQGTGA. J lost 6 bases, V lost 4 bases, and 8 bases had no gene match. The CDR3 has 15 residues. CDR3 coding DNA: TGTGCCAGCAGCTCGATGGCGGGGGGACGCAATGAGCAGTTCTTC. Translated: CASSSMAGGRNEQFF. The variable domain in full, with the rest retrieved from reference TRBV7-3 and TRBJ2-1, is GAGVSQTPSNKVTEKGKYVELRCDPISGHTALYWYRQSLGQGPEFLIYFQGTGAADDSGLPNDRFFAVRPEGSVSTLKIQRTERGDSAVYLCASSSMAGGRNEQFFGPGTRLTVL.

This chain joins TRBV7-2 and TRBJ1-4, with D tentatively TRBD1 (6 bases). V lost 2 bases and J lost 6, with 13 bases in between. The CDR3 has 15 residues. Looked up from germline, CDR1 is SGHTA and CDR2 is FQGNSA. CDR3 in amino acids: CASSLTGSRDEKLFF. DNA for the CDR3: TGTGCCAGCAGCTTAACAGGGAGTAGAGATGAAAAACTGTTTTTT.

This rearrangement joins TRBV2 to TRBJ1-2, with 7 bases that match TRBD1. The ends lost 5 bases at V and 3 bases at J; junction bases unmatched: 3. In germline, CDR1 is SNHLY, CDR2 FYNNEI. The CDR3 covers 13 residues. CDR3: CASSTTGDYGYTF. The CDR3 nucleotides read TGTGCCAGCAGTACTACAGGGGACTATGGCTACACCTTC. Drawing the rest from reference TRBV2 and TRBJ1-2, the complete variable domain is EPEVTQTPSHQVTQMGQEVILRCVPISNHLYFYWYRQILGQKVEFLVSFYNNEISEKSEIFDDQFSVERPDGSNFTLKIRSTKLEDSAMYFCASSTTGDYGYTFGSGTRLTVV.